This paragraph reports one T cell receptor beta chain. Its matching antigen is unknown. Germline V gene lookup returns CDR1 SGHTA and CDR2 FQGNSA. The CDR3 contains 16 residues. The V gene end was trimmed by 3 bases and the J gene end by 5 bases; junction bases not matched to a gene: 9. Via MiXCR, TCRdb re-called the 5' RACE reads, giving one row per CDR3 protein. The sample includes approximately 7,800 distinct CDR3 sequences, over 6.5% seen only once; the top ten take approximately 45%. This sample's time point: sample taken at primary tumor resection. The 60 to 80 donors had untreated early-stage non-small cell lung cancer. Unsorted whole RNA samples from tumor, nontumor lung or frozen PBMC were sequenced. These data originate in a study of spatial heterogeneity in lung cancer. Study context: Each distinct TCR and UMI combination averaged more than ten appearances in raw reads. General observations from the study: The appearance of ubiquitous expanded tumor TCRs in blood was greater at resection than follow-up.

The origin of this receptor is a male donor with early-stage non-small cell lung cancer. The chain carries TRBV7-2 and TRBJ2-3, with 9 bases matching TRBD2. The sequences come from PBMCs, collected at surgery. CDR3 DNA: TGTGCCAGCAGCTTGACTAGCGGAGGAAGAGGAGATACGCAGTATTTT. Translated: CASSLTSGGRGDTQYF.